These 25 T cell receptor beta chains were all obtained from the same sample, sequenced in a study of technical replicates of blood from a few donors. Method: immunoSEQ multiplex PCR; TCRdb's copy keeps in-frame clones and lacks some. The sample shows tens of thousands of clones, approximately 95% of them seen only once. Sequencing was performed on T cells isolated from PBMCs. These receptors came from a human donor in good health.

V and J are TRBV27 and TRBJ2-1; 8 nucleotides match TRBD2. Per the germline V gene, CDR1 is MNHEY and CDR2 is SMNVEV (reference sequence). V lost 6 bases, J lost 1 base, and 2 bases stayed unmatched. The length of the CDR3 is 14 residues. Here the CDR3 reads CASRGLVSYNEQFF. The CDR3 DNA sequence: TGTGCCAGCAGGGGACTAGTTTCCTACAATGAGCAGTTCTTC.

The chain recombines TRBV21-1 with TRBJ2-7; TRBD2 was called by the table and not checked on the DNA. TRBV21-1 constitutes a pseudogene. The CDR3 contains 16 residues. CDR3 loop: CASSSSGRAQNYEQYF. Written as DNA, the CDR3 is TGTGCCAGCAGCTCAAGCGGGAGGGCGCAGAACTACGAGCAGTACTTC.

The V gene is TRBV7-2, the J gene TRBJ1-2; TRBD1 matches 11 bases. Germline V CDR1 and CDR2: SGHTA, FQGNSA. V shed 5 bases, J shed 5 bases, and the junction held 4 bases outside the gene matches. The CDR3 totals 14 residues. Written as DNA, the CDR3 is TGTGCCAGCAGCGCGGACAGGGGGCCTTATGGCTACACCTTC. It is translated as CASSADRGPYGYTF.

J is TRBJ1-4 and V is TRBV6-5; no reliable D call. The CDR3 consists of 14 residues. Trimming took 6 bases from V and 0 from J, leaving 8 bases between them. CDR1 and CDR2 from the germline V gene are MNHEY and SVGAGI. CDR3 in DNA: TGTGCCAGCAGCCCCAGTGCAACTAATGAAAAACTGTTTTTT. This encodes CASSPSATNEKLFF.

The chain recombines TRBV11-3 with TRBJ1-2, with a tentative D call TRBD1 (6 bases). Germline lookup yields CDR1 SGHNT and CDR2 YENEEA. The CDR3 is 15 residues long. The V gene lost 0 bases and the J gene lost 6 bases, with 14 bases spanning the gap. CDR3 region: CASSLEVLRGDGYTF. The CDR3 DNA is TGTGCCAGCAGCTTAGAAGTTCTCAGGGGTGATGGCTACACCTTC.

This chain connects TRBV18 to TRBJ2-1; TRBD2 aligns across 8 bases. Germline V gene data show CDR1 as KGHSH and CDR2 as LQKENI. This CDR3 comprises 15 residues. V shed 2 bases, J shed 8 bases, and the junction held 8 bases outside the gene matches. CDR3 residues: CASSPGAGVSYEQFF. The CDR3 DNA follows: TGTGCCAGCTCACCAGGAGCGGGAGTGAGCTATGAGCAGTTCTTC.

This chain connects TRBV11-2 to TRBJ2-7, with D possibly TRBD2 on 6 matching bases. The germline V gene has CDR1 SGHAT and CDR2 FQNNGV. V lost 5 bases and J lost 4, with 15 bases in between. The CDR3 covers 14 residues. This CDR3 is CASSPKTLAYEQYF. CDR3 nucleotide sequence: TGTGCCAGCAGCCCTAAGACTCTAGCGTACGAGCAGTACTTC.

The chain combines TRBV6-1 with TRBJ2-1; the D gene is possibly TRBD1 (6 bases). The length of the CDR3 is 13 residues. Per germline, CDR1 MNHNS and CDR2 SASEGT. V was shortened by 10 bases and J by 0 bases, with 10 bases between the two germline ends. CDR3 in amino acids: CATTGNSYNEQFF. The CDR3 coding sequence is TGTGCCACGACAGGCAACTCCTACAATGAGCAGTTCTTC.

V and J are TRBV9 and TRBJ2-4; 10 bases align to TRBD1. With V trimmed by 5 bases and J by 2 bases, 7 bases remained unmatched. The germline V gene has CDR1 SGDLS and CDR2 YYNGEE. The CDR3 length is 16 residues. CDR3 region: CASSRQGASTKNIQYF. The DNA for the CDR3 is TGTGCCAGCAGTAGACAGGGGGCCTCGACCAAAAACATTCAGTACTTC.

The chain joins TRBV18 to TRBJ2-7; 14 nucleotides match TRBD2. Germline V gene data show CDR1 as KGHSH and CDR2 as LQKENI. CDR3 size: 18 residues. V trimming: 0 bases; J trimming: 6 bases; junction bases outside the gene matches: 10. The CDR3 DNA reads as TGTGCCAGCTCACCACCGGGACTAGCGGGAGCTTTTTCTCGCGAGCAGTACTTC. Translating gives CASSPPGLAGAFSREQYF.

The chain employs TRBV7-3 and TRBJ2-1; 9 positions match TRBD2. The germline V gene encodes CDR1 SGHTA and CDR2 FQGTGA. The CDR3 spans 16 residues. J gave up 7 bases and V 6 bases, and 13 bases lay outside the gene matches. For the CDR3, the DNA is TGTGCCAGCAGTCACACAGCCGGGACTAGCATGAATGAGCAGTTCTTC. This codes for CASSHTAGTSMNEQFF.

The chain is built from TRBV9 and TRBJ2-3; D remains unclear. The CDR3 contains 12 residues. V lost 2 bases and J 5 bases, leaving 6 bases between the germline ends. The V gene's germline CDR1 is SGDLS and CDR2 YYNGEE. The CDR3 DNA reads TGTGCCAGCAGCGTGAGTGAAGATACGCAGTATTTT. Translating gives CASSVSEDTQYF.

This rearrangement joins TRBV5-1 to TRBJ2-3, with TRBD2 matching over 9 bases. The trim removed 4 bases at V and 4 bases at J, leaving 10 bases unmatched. This CDR3 is built from 16 residues. Germline V gene sequence: CDR1 SGHRS, CDR2 YFSETQ. CDR3 nucleotides: TGCGCCAGCAGCCCGAGTCCTAGCGGGAAACCAGATACGCAGTATTTT. Translation gives CASSPSPSGKPDTQYF.

This chain joins TRBV7-2 and TRBJ2-2; D is undetermined. Germline CDR1 SGHTA, CDR2 FQGNSA. The ends were cut back, 7 bases at V and 0 bases at J, with 15 bases in the middle. This CDR3 comprises 16 residues. CDR3 residues: CASTRERGPNTGELFF. The CDR3 DNA follows: TGTGCCAGCACCCGTGAGCGAGGCCCGAACACCGGGGAGCTGTTTTTT. Looking up the rest from reference TRBV7-2 and TRBJ2-2 gives the full variable domain: GAGVSQSPSNKVTEKGKDVELRCDPISGHTALYWYRQSLGQGLEFLIYFQGNSAPDKSGLPSDRFSAERTGGSVSTLTIQRTQQEDSAVYLCASTRERGPNTGELFFGEGSRLTVL.

CDR3 nucleotide sequence: TGTGCCAGCAGTCCGATACAGGGATTAGGCTATGGCTACACCTTC. It yields the protein CASSPIQGLGYGYTF. The chain carries TRBV28 and TRBJ1-2; D may be TRBD1 (6 bases). V dropped 5 bases and J dropped 4 bases, with 17 bases sitting between them. Germline lookup yields CDR1 MDHEN and CDR2 SYDVKM. The CDR3 covers 15 residues.

The chain has TRBV5-3 and TRBJ1-1; 9 nucleotides line up with TRBD1. Being an ORF, TRBV5-3 has a function that is uncertain. The V and J ends lost 4 bases and 4 bases, in that order; junction bases with no gene match: 5. This CDR3 region has 14 residues. The CDR3 DNA follows: TGTGCCAGAAGCATCCACAGGGGGCCCACTGAAGCTTTCTTT. It is translated as CARSIHRGPTEAFF.

V and J are TRBV7-9 and TRBJ2-2; D is undetermined. Trimming cost V 1 base and J 6 bases, with 3 bases left between them. Looked up from germline, CDR1 is SEHNR and CDR2 is FQNEAQ (reference sequence). The CDR3 is made up of 12 amino acids. The CDR3 is CASSLGAGELFF. The CDR3 DNA follows: TGTGCCAGCAGCTTAGGAGCCGGGGAGCTGTTTTTT.

The V gene is TRBV29-1, the J gene TRBJ1-1; D may be TRBD1 (6 bases). In germline, CDR1 is SQVTM, CDR2 ANQGSEA. Trimming pared 4 bases from V and 7 bases from J, leaving 13 bases between. The CDR3 loop spans 12 amino acids. CDR3 residues: CSVGRQDSEAFF. The CDR3 DNA follows: TGCAGCGTTGGTCGACAGGATAGTGAAGCTTTCTTT.

This clone was recorded only once. The CDR3 is CASSFGGVADTQYF. As DNA, the CDR3 is TGTGCCAGCAGTTTCGGGGGAGTGGCAGATACGCAGTATTTT. The V call is TRBV28, the J call TRBJ2-3; the D gene is possibly TRBD2 (6 bases). Germline CDR1 MDHEN, CDR2 SYDVKM. CDR3 size: 14 residues. Trimming took off 3 bases at V and 4 bases at J, with 11 bases between the two ends.

This chain links TRBV11-2 with TRBJ2-1; D possibly corresponds to TRBD2 (7 bases). V lost 5 bases to trimming and J lost 5 bases, with 16 bases between them. Germline V CDR1 and CDR2: SGHAT, FQNNGV. The length of the CDR3 is 15 residues. The CDR3 sequence is CASSTPVGGHNEQFF. The DNA of the CDR3 is TGTGCCAGCAGCACCCCTGTGGGGGGGCACAATGAGCAGTTCTTC.

V is TRBV30 and J is TRBJ2-5; no reliable D call. Germline loops: CDR1 GTSNPN, CDR2 SVGIG (reference sequence). V dropped 6 bases and J dropped 0 bases, with 8 bases sitting between them. This CDR3 is built from 12 residues. CDR3 residues: CACYSYQETQYF. CDR3 coding DNA: TGTGCCTGCTATTCCTACCAAGAGACCCAGTACTTC.

This clone was counted only a few times. V gene TRBV13 combines with J gene TRBJ1-1, with 7 nucleotides matching TRBD1. This CDR3 has 13 residues. The germline V gene has CDR1 PRHDT and CDR2 FYEKMQ (reference sequence). The junction had 9 bases not matched to a gene; V was cut back by 2 bases and J by 12 bases. CDR3 sequence reads: CASSLTRAGGTFF. In DNA, the CDR3 is TGTGCCAGCAGCTTAACCCGAGCAGGGGGAACTTTCTTT.

This chain connects TRBV30 to TRBJ2-2; 11 nucleotides align to TRBD1. V shed 2 bases, J shed 3 bases, and the junction held 5 bases outside the gene matches. CDR1 and CDR2 from the germline V gene are GTSNPN and SVGIG (reference sequence). CDR3 length: 16 residues. CDR3 nucleotides: TGTGCCTGGAGTACCGGGACAGGGGGTCACACCGGGGAGCTGTTTTTT. Protein sequence: CAWSTGTGGHTGELFF.

The chain has TRBV28 and TRBJ2-6, with D perhaps matching TRBD2 (6 bases). CDR1 and CDR2 (germline): MDHEN, SYDVKM. Trimming shortened V by 5 bases and J by 3 bases, and 14 bases separated the two germline ends. This CDR3 has 16 amino acids. For the CDR3, the DNA is TGTGCCAGCAGTAATTTAGCGGTGTATGGGGCCAACGTCCTGACTTTC. Translated: CASSNLAVYGANVLTF.

This clone came up once. The V call is TRBV11-3, the J call TRBJ1-1; the match to TRBD1 covers 10 bases. The CDR3 has 12 amino acids. V was pared by 6 bases and J by 6 bases, with 1 base of the junction left unmatched. Germline V gene lookup returns CDR1 SGHNT and CDR2 YENEEA. The CDR3: CASSGTGAEAFF. The CDR3 DNA is TGTGCCAGCAGTGGGACAGGGGCTGAAGCTTTCTTT.